This TCR beta chain stems from a study of cytomegalovirus exposure and HLA in healthy donors. Overall study findings and caveats: TCR beta V- and J-gene trimming, according to a later analysis, was linked to a missense DCLRE1C variant. Later analysis revealed greater clonal expansion in HLA-associated TCR beta chains than in equally common others. Immune exposure information available was restricted to CMV serostatus.

Researchers ran the PCR with 60 Vbeta and 13 Jbeta primers. Generated by immunoSEQ multiplex PCR, the TCRdb table keeps only in-frame clones and is missing some. Found here are about 82,000 clones, approximately 74% of them singletons; the top ten hold 6.2%. The CDR3 loop spans 15 amino acids. The V gene's germline CDR1 is MGHDK and CDR2 SYGVNS. Between the trimmed V and J ends, which lost 4 bases and 4 bases, there was a span of 14 bases. Note on this clone: Its antigen remains unidentified.

The chain recombines TRBV25-1 with TRBJ1-3; D not resolved. Sequencing used PBMCs. The receptor was isolated from a woman aged 50 to 60 in good health and CMV-seropositive. This CDR3 reads CASSGSRIGGNTIYF. The CDR3, as DNA: TGTGCCAGCAGTGGATCGAGGATCGGCGGAAACACCATATATTTT.